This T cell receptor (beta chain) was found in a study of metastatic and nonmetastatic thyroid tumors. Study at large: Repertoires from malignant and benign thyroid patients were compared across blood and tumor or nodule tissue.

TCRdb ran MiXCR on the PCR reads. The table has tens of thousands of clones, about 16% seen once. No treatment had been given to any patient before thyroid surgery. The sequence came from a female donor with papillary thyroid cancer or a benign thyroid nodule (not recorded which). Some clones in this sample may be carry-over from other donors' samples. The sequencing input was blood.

CDR3 loop: CSARGREAEAFF. For the CDR3, the DNA is TGCAGTGCTAGAGGCAGGGAAGCTGAAGCTTTCTTT. V and J are TRBV20-1 and TRBJ1-1; D is perhaps TRBD1 (5 bases). V was pared by 1 base and J by 6 bases, with 9 bases between. This CDR3 contains 12 residues. Germline V gives CDR1 DFQATT, CDR2 SNEGSKA (reference sequence).